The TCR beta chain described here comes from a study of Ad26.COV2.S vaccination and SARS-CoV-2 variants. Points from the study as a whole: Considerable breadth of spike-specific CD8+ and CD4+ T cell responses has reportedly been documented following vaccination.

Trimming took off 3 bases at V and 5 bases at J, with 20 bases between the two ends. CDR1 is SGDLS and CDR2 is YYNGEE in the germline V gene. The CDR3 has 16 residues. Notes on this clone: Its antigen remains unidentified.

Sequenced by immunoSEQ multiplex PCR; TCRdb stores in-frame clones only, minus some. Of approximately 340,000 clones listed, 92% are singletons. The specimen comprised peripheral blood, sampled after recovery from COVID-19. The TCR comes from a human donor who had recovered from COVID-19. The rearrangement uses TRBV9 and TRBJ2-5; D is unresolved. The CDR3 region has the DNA TGTGCCAGCAGCGCGTCCGTGGACGGGTCGCGGGAGACCCAGTACTTC. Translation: CASSASVDGSRETQYF.